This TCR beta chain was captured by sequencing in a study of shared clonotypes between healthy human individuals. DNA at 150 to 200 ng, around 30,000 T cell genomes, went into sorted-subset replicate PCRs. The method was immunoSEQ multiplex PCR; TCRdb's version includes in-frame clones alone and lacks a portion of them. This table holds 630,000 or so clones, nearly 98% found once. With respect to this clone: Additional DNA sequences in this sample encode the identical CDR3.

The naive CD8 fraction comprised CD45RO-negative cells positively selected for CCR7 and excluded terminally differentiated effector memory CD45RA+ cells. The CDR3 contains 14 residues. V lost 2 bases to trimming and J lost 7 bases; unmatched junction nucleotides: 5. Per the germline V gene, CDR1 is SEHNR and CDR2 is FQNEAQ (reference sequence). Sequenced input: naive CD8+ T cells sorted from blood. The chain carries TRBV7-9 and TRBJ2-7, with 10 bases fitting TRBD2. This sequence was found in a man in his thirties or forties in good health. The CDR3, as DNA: TGTGCCAGCAGCTTATCTAGCGGGAGTAGTGAGCAGTACTTC. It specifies CASSLSSGSSEQYF.